This entry describes one T cell receptor (beta chain). This specimen comes from a study of shared clonotypes between healthy human individuals. The method was immunoSEQ multiplex PCR; TCRdb's version includes in-frame clones alone and lacks a portion of them. Of millions of clones listed, around nine tenths are singletons. The CDR3 loop spans 14 amino acids. V lost 4 bases, J lost 6 bases, and 5 bases stayed unmatched. Per germline, CDR1 SGDLS and CDR2 YYNGEE. The origin of this receptor is a man aged 18 to 29 in good health. Source material: naive CD4+ T cells sorted from blood. Subset given: CD45RA+ positively selected. The chain carries TRBV9 and TRBJ1-5; 9 bases are shared with TRBD1. The DNA for the CDR3 is TGTGCCAGCAGCCCTGGGGACAGGGTTCAGCCCCAGCATTTT. This gives the protein CASSPGDRVQPQHF.